This TCR beta chain was sequenced for a study of Siglec-9 on CD8 T cells in melanoma. There are 16 residues in the CDR3. Trimming stripped 0 bases from V and 0 bases from J, with 12 bases between. The V gene's germline CDR1 is SGHRS and CDR2 YFSETQ. Using immunoSEQ multiplex PCR, the repertoire was profiled, and TCRdb retains in-frame clones only, with some absent. This table holds tens of thousands of clones, about 80% found once. This receptor was taken from a human donor in good health. The material sequenced was Siglec-9- CD8+ T cells sorted from blood. This chain connects TRBV5-1 to TRBJ1-2; D gene uncertain. In DNA, the CDR3 is TGCGCCAGCAGCTTGGCCGGTACAGTTCCTAACTATGGCTACACCTTC. Its translation is CASSLAGTVPNYGYTF.